The source of this T cell receptor beta chain is a study of OX40 agonist ivuxolimab in advanced cancers. Overall study context: Ivuxolimab is a fully human IgG2 antibody that activates OX40 (CD134). Three patients responded partially, comprising one with hepatocellular carcinoma and two with cutaneous melanoma.

Turning to this clone: What it recognizes is unknown.

Clones were read by immunoSEQ multiplex PCR, and TCRdb kept only the in-frame ones, dropping some. The table shows roughly 46,000 clones, with about nine tenths occurring only once. The ends lost 4 bases at V and 3 bases at J; junction bases unmatched: 8. The CDR3 is 15 amino acids. Germline CDR1 is KGHSH and CDR2 is LQKENI. Overall study findings and caveats: With doses of 0.1-3.0 mg/kg, partial responders showed among the lowest clonal expansion.

This sequence joins TRBV18 and TRBJ2-7; 8 bases agree with TRBD1. The sample was CD4+ or CD8+ T cells sorted from blood, taken in a trial of the OX40 agonist ivuxolimab. The source of this sequence is an adult with an advanced solid tumor such as melanoma, head and neck, liver or kidney cancer. The CDR3 region is CASSRGGTGFYEQYF. CDR3 nucleotide sequence: TGTGCCAGCTCACGCGGCGGGACAGGTTTCTACGAGCAGTACTTC.